This T cell receptor beta chain was obtained from a study of T cell changes during pregnancy in multiple sclerosis. Assay used: immunoSEQ multiplex PCR; TCRdb lists only in-frame clones, some missing. The sample consists of some 80,000 clones, around 90% of them appearing once. This CDR3 region has 13 residues. In germline, CDR1 is SGDLS, CDR2 YYNGEE. The V gene lost 2 bases and the J gene lost 3 bases, with 8 bases spanning the gap. The sample here was peripheral blood, taken before pregnancy. This clonotype originated in a female donor with multiple sclerosis, enrolled in a pregnancy study. V gene TRBV9 combines with J gene TRBJ2-5; D may be TRBD2 (5 bases). CDR3 nucleotides: TGTGCCAGCAGCGTGGTTAGCGAAGAGACCCAGTACTTC. Its protein is CASSVVSEETQYF.